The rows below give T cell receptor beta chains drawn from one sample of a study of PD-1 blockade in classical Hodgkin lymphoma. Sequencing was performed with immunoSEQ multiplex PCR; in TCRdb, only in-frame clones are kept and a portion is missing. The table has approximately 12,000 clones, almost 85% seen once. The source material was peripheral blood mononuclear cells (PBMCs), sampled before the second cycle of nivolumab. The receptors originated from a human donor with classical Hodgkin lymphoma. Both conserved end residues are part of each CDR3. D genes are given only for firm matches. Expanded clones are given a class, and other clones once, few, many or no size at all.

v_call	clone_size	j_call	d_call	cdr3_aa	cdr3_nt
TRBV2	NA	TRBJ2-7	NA	CASSEVRGHEQYF	TGTGCCAGCAGTGAAGTCAGGGGCCACGAGCAGTACTTC
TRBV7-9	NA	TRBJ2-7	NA	CASSLAQESYEQYF	TGTGCCAGCAGCTTAGCACAGGAGTCCTACGAGCAGTACTTC
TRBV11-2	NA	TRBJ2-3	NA	CASSSLSSEADTQYF	TGTGCCAGCAGCTCCCTCTCCTCCGAGGCAGATACGCAGTATTTT
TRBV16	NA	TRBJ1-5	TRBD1	CASSQFRDSSNQPQHF	TGTGCCAGCAGCCAGTTCCGGGACAGTAGCAATCAGCCCCAGCATTTT
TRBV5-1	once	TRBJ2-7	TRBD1	CASSLGAPGTGSYEQYF	TGCGCCAGCAGCTTGGGGGCGCCCGGGACAGGTTCCTACGAGCAGTACTTC
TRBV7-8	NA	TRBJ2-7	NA	CASSSTGYEQYF	TGTGCCAGCAGCTCGACAGGCTACGAGCAGTACTTC
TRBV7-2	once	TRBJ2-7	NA	CASSLFEGEQYF	TGTGCCAGCAGCTTATTCGAGGGCGAGCAGTACTTC
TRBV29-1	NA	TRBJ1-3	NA	CSVDGQFSGNTIYF	TGCAGCGTTGATGGTCAGTTCTCTGGAAACACCATATATTTT
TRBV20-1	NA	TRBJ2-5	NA	CSASRPETQYF	TGCAGTGCTTCTCGACCAGAGACCCAGTACTTC
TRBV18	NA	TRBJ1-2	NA	CASSPPQLGISYGYTF	TGTGCCAGCTCACCACCTCAGCTCGGAATTTCCTATGGCTACACCTTC
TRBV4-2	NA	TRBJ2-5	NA	CASSQGGSGETQYF	TGTGCCAGCAGCCAAGGCGGGTCGGGAGAGACCCAGTACTTC